This TCR beta chain was found in a study of beta chain features in type 1 diabetes. This clone was recorded a few times. The antigen remains unidentified. Stem cell-like memory, regulatory, central memory and naive CD4+ cells were sorted via CD45RO/CCR7/CD25/CD127/CD95/CD27. Sequencing targeted expressed TCRB transcripts, as all isolated RNA had been reverse transcribed. Data came from immunoSEQ multiplex PCR; TCRdb stores just in-frame clones and leaves some out. Of hundreds of thousands of clones listed, roughly an eighth are singletons. Study outcomes and limitations: A moderate, significant TCRB CDR3 shortening appeared in type 1 diabetes across four CD4+ subsets.

Material for sequencing was naive CD4+ T cells from blood. The TCR sequence derives from a man aged 18 to 35 with type 1 diabetes.

The CDR3 bases are TGTGCCAGCAGTTACACAGGGAGCACAGATACGCAGTATTTT. It codes for CASSYTGSTDTQYF. The V and J genes are TRBV6-6 and TRBJ2-3, with D perhaps matching TRBD1 (6 bases). There are 14 residues in the CDR3. Trimming pared 2 bases from V and 0 bases from J, leaving 6 bases between. Germline V gene lookup returns CDR1 MNHNY and CDR2 SVGAGI (reference sequence).